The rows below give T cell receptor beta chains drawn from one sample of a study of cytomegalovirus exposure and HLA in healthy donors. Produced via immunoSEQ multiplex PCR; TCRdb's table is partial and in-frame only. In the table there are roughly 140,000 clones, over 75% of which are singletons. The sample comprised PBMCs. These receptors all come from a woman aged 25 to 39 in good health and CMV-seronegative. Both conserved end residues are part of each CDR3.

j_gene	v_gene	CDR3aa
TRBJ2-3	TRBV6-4	CASSDSILAPQYF
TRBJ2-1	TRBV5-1	CASSLVGGGPQSNEQFF
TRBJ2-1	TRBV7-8	CASSLGVLAGYNEQFF
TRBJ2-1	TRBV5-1	CASSGQGRGNEQFF
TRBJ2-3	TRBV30	CAWRGSGGVYTQYF
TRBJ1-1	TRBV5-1	CASSARTGANTEAFF
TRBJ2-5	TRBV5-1	CASSLNTGAEETQYF
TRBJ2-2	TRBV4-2	CASSLHRGDRDGGELFF
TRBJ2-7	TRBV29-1	CSVEGARANTYEQYF
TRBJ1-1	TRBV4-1	CASSPWPRQYMNTEAFF
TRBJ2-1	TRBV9	CASSVGGRSPDNEQFF
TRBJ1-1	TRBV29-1	CSVDRGRTEAFF
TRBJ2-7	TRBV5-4	CASSLASGRGADEQYF
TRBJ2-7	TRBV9	CASSVEGQGYNEQYF
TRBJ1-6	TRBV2	CASSAGERSNSPLHF
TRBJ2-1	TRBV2	CASSEGRGSYNEQFF
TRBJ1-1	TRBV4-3	CASSQVSAGSTEAFF
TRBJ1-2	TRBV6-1	CASSPTGPNYGYTF
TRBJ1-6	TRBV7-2	CASSPTTGSSPLHF
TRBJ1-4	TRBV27	CASSRGVNEKLFF
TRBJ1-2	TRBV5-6	CASSLGEYDYGYTF
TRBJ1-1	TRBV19	CASSIGRQGATEAFF
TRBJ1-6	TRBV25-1	CASSETSMHSPLHF
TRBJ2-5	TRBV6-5	CASSYGGLETQYF
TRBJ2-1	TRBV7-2	CASSSLNGAGGQNEQFF
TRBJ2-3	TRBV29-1	CSSQALAGGDTQYF
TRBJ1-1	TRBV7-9	CASSLQSTEAFF
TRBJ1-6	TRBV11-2	CASSSQGPWSPLHF
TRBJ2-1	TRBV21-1	CASSKEDSGVFEQFF
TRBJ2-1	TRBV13	CASSEPGRGGNEQFF
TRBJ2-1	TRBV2	CASRPGLDQNEQFF
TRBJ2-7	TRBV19	CANRSRAYEQYF
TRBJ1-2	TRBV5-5	CASSLVGESNYGYTF
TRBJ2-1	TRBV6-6	CASSPAGTKFIEQFF
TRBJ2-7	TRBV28	CASSLGYYEQYF
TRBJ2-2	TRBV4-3	CASSQETGGSTGELFF
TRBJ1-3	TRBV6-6	CASNPGPSGNTIYF
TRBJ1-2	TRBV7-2	CASSPSDQGDYGYTF
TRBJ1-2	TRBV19	CASSIDHQGNYGYTF
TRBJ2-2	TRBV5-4	CASSLAPTGAGELFF
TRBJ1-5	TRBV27	CASSLSTGPQHF
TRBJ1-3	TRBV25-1	CASSDSEGADGNTIYF
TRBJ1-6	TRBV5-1	CASRHTPGQGNSPLHF
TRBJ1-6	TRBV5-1	CASSLATRDRNSPLHF
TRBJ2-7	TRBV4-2	CASSQLSGQATYEQYF
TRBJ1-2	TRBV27	CASSSTPQALVYGYTF
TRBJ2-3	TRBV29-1	CSVIQGTDTQYF
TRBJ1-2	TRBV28	CASSFNYGYTF